The 9 T cell receptor beta chains in this list originate from one sample, sequenced in a study of T-cell memory formation after mild COVID-19. TCRdb re-called the 5' RACE reads with MiXCR, one entry per CDR3 protein. This table holds around 200,000 distinct CDR3 sequences, more than 25% found once. Source material: PBMCs or a T cell subset sorted from them (not recorded which). These receptors all come from an adult woman who had mild COVID-19 (a few samples of this study predate the infection). Cell type and time point are not known.

This clonotype has more than one count but fewer than ten. The chain links TRBV5-5 to TRBJ2-1; TRBD1 matches 7 bases. Germline values: CDR1 SGHKS, CDR2 YYEKEE (reference sequence). CDR3 length equals 15 residues. Germline trimming cut 1 base from V and 0 bases from J; bases unmatched to any gene: 1. Here the CDR3 reads CASSLTGVSYNEQFF. The CDR3 nucleotides are TGTGCCAGCAGCTTGACAGGGGTCTCCTACAATGAGCAGTTCTTC. Looking up the rest from reference TRBV5-5 and TRBJ2-1 gives the full variable domain: DAGVTQSPTHLIKTRGQQVTLRCSPISGHKSVSWYQQVLGQGPQFIFQYYEKEERGRGNFPDRFSARQFPNYSSELNVNALLLGDSALYLCASSLTGVSYNEQFFGPGTRLTVL.

The chain's CDR3 is CASSFGVGLARGIEQFF. The CDR3 region has the DNA TGTGCCAGCAGCTTTGGCGTAGGACTAGCTAGAGGCATTGAGCAGTTCTTC. The genes are TRBV5-6 and TRBJ2-1; 8 bases are a match to TRBD2. The CDR3 runs 17 residues. The ends lost 2 bases at V and 9 bases at J; junction bases unmatched: 16. CDR1 is SGHDT, CDR2 YYEEEE, per germline. The variable domain in full, with the rest retrieved from reference TRBV5-6 and TRBJ2-1, is DAGVTQSPTHLIKTRGQQVTLRCSPKSGHDTVSWYQQALGQGPQFIFQYYEEEERQRGNFPDRFSGHQFPNYSSELNVNALLLGDSALYLCASSFGVGLARGIEQFFGPGTRLTVL.

This clonotype was observed a handful of times. The junction and the germline gene differ at one end; a read error may be behind it. The V and J genes are TRBV12-3 or TRBV12-4 and TRBJ2-7, with D perhaps TRBD2 (5 bases). CDR3 length equals 14 residues. The CDR3 loop reads CATSGGGSKGEQYF. The CDR3, as DNA: TGTGCCACCAGTGGAGGCGGCAGTAAGGGCGAGCAGTACTTC.

Here the CDR3 reads CASSQHDRVTEAFF. CDR3 nucleotides: TGTGCCAGCAGCCAACACGACAGGGTCACTGAAGCTTTCTTT. This rearrangement joins TRBV3-1 to TRBJ1-1; 7 bases are a match to TRBD1. The CDR3 has 14 amino acids. Trimming at V came to 2 bases and at J to 4 bases, leaving 4 bases not matched to a gene. Germline V gene data show CDR1 as LGHDT and CDR2 as YNNKEL (reference sequence).

V gene TRBV11-2 combines with J gene TRBJ2-3; tentatively, D is TRBD1 or TRBD2 (5 bases each). CDR1 and CDR2 (germline): SGHAT, FQNNGV. The V and J ends lost 4 bases and 4 bases respectively, with 18 bases between them. This CDR3 comprises 16 residues. The CDR3 coding sequence is TGTGCCAGCAGCTCAATTAAAAACCGGGGCCCAGATACGCAGTATTTT. This translates into CASSSIKNRGPDTQYF. The whole variable domain, filled in from reference TRBV11-2 and TRBJ2-3, reads EAGVAQSPRYKIIEKRQSVAFWCNPISGHATLYWYQQILGQGPKLLIQFQNNGVVDDSQLPKDRFSAERLKGVDSTLKIQPAKLEDSAVYLCASSSIKNRGPDTQYFGPGTRLTVL.

The chain carries TRBV3-1 and TRBJ2-2; the D is unclear. There are 14 residues in the CDR3. Between the trimmed V and J ends, which lost 0 bases and 7 bases, there was a span of 9 bases. Looked up from germline, CDR1 is LGHDT and CDR2 is YNNKEL (reference sequence). The CDR3, as DNA: TGTGCCAGCAGCCAAGAAGGAGTAGTCGGGGAGCTGTTTTTT. This encodes CASSQEGVVGELFF.

This rearrangement joins TRBV6-1 to TRBJ2-1; D is perhaps TRBD2 (6 bases). CDR3 length: 13 residues. CDR1 and CDR2 from the germline V gene are MNHNS and SASEGT. Trimming took off 8 bases at V and 4 bases at J, with 12 bases between the two ends. This CDR3 reads CASGRTTYNEQFF. The CDR3 region has the DNA TGTGCCAGCGGGAGGACAACATACAATGAGCAGTTCTTC.

The chain recombines TRBV11-3 with TRBJ2-7; TRBD1 is a possible D gene (5 bases). Trimming cost V 5 bases and J 3 bases, with 11 bases left between them. This CDR3 contains 13 residues. Germline V gene sequence: CDR1 SGHNT, CDR2 YENEEA. CDR3 sequence reads: CASSRGHGYEQYF. CDR3 nucleotides: TGTGCCAGCAGCCGAGGACACGGCTACGAGCAGTACTTC. Based on the CDR3 plus reference TRBV11-3 and TRBJ2-7, the full variable domain is EAGVVQSPRYKIIEKKQPVAFWCNPISGHNTLYWYLQNLGQGPELLIRYENEEAVDDSQLPKDRFSAERLKGVDSTLKIQPAELGDSAVYLCASSRGHGYEQYFGPGTRLTVT.

This clonotype has just a few counts. This chain links TRBV29-1 with TRBJ2-5, with TRBD1 matching over 7 bases. V trimming: 6 bases; J trimming: 5 bases; junction bases outside the gene matches: 12. The CDR3 is 14 residues long. The germline V gene encodes CDR1 SQVTM and CDR2 ANQGSEA. The CDR3 DNA sequence: TGCAGCGTGCGGCCCACAGGGGTTTCGGAGACCCAGTACTTC. Protein: CSVRPTGVSETQYF.